This TCR beta chain was profiled in a study of tumor-infiltrating lymphocytes in primary liver carcinoma. The overall study: These patients were men and women whose ages were 30 to 69 years.

This clonotype was seen a single time. The junction departs from the called germline gene at one end, perhaps through a read error. In addition to blood RNA drawn from unsorted whole blood, germline DNA was extracted. CDR1 is SGHAT, CDR2 FQNNGV, per germline. The CDR3 loop spans 15 amino acids. The investigators made TCR beta cDNA from about 500 ng total RNA, using a constant-region primer. A slightly modified ARM-PCR protocol with three nested multiplex PCR rounds produced these TCR beta libraries. The first two PCR rounds used TRBV1-TRBV30 primers with a Cbeta primer, roughly 10 cycles each. TCRdb reprocessed the multiplex PCR reads with MiXCR, giving one entry per CDR3 protein. The sample lists 250,000 to 350,000 distinct CDR3 sequences; roughly three fifths were seen once.

This chain joins TRBV11-2 and TRBJ2-5; TRBD2 matches 12 bases. The TCR originated in a woman between 25 and 40 years old with primary liver carcinoma and hepatitis B virus infection. Source material: peripheral blood. CDR3 amino acids: CSSSLTSGRGETQYF. The CDR3 nucleotides read TGTTCCAGCAGCTTGACTAGCGGGAGAGGAGAGACCCAGTACTTC.